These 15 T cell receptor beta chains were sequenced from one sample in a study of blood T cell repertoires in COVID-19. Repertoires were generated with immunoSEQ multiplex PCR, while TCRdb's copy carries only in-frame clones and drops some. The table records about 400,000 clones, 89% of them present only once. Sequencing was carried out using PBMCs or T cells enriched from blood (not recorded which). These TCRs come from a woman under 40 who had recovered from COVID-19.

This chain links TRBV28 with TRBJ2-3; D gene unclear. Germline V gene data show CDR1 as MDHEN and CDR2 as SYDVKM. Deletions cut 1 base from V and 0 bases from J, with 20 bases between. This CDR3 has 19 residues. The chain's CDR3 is CASSLSFPTRTPSTDTQYF. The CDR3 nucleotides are TGTGCCAGCAGTTTATCCTTCCCGACTCGAACTCCTAGCACAGATACGCAGTATTTT.

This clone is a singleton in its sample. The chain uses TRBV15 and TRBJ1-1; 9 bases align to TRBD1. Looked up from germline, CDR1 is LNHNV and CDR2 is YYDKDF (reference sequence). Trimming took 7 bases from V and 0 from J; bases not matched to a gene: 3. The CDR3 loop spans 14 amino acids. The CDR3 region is CATNRDRVNTEAFF. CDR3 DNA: TGTGCCACCAACCGGGACAGGGTGAACACTGAAGCTTTCTTT. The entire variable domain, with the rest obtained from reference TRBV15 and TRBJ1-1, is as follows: DAMVIQNPRYQVTQFGKPVTLSCSQTLNHNVMYWYQQKSSQAPKLLFHYYDKDFNNEADTPDNFQSRRPNTSFCFLDIRSPGLGDTAMYLCATNRDRVNTEAFFGQGTRLTVV.

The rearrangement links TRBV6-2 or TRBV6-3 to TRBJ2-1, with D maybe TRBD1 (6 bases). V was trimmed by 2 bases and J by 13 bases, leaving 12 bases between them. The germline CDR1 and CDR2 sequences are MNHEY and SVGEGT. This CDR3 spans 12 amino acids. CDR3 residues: CASSYAGTLQFF. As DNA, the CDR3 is TGTGCCAGCAGTTACGCCGGGACACTCCAGTTCTTC.

The CDR3 bases are TGTGCCAGCAGCTTTTACCGGGACATCAATCAGCCCCAGCATTTT. This sequence encodes CASSFYRDINQPQHF. This rearrangement joins TRBV2 to TRBJ1-5; weak D call: TRBD1 (6 bases). CDR1 SNHLY and CDR2 FYNNEI come from the germline V gene. The V and J ends lost 6 bases and 3 bases respectively, with 15 bases between them. The CDR3 consists of 15 residues.

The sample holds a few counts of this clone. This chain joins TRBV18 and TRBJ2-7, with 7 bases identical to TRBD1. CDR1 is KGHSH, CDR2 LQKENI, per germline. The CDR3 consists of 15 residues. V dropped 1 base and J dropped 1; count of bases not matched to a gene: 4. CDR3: CASSPRGGVSYEQYF. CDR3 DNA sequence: TGTGCCAGCTCACCACGAGGGGGCGTTTCCTACGAGCAGTACTTC.

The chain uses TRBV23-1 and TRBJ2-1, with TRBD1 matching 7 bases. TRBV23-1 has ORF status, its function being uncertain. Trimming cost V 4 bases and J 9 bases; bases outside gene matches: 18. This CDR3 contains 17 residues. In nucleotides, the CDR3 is TGCGCCAGCAGTCCGAAGACAGGGCCGACCCGAGAACCTGAGCAGTTCTTC. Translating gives CASSPKTGPTREPEQFF.

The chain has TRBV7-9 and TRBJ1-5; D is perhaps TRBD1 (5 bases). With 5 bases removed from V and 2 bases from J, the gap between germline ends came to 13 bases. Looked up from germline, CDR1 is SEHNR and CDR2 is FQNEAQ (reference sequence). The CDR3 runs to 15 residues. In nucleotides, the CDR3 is TGTGCCAGCAGCCCACCCGACAGCGGCAATCAGCCCCAGCATTTT. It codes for CASSPPDSGNQPQHF.

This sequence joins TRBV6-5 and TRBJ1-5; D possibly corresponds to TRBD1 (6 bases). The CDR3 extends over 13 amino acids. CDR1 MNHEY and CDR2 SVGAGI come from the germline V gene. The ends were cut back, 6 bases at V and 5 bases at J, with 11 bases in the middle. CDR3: CASRRTDHQPQHF. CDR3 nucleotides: TGTGCCAGCAGGCGGACAGACCATCAGCCCCAGCATTTT.

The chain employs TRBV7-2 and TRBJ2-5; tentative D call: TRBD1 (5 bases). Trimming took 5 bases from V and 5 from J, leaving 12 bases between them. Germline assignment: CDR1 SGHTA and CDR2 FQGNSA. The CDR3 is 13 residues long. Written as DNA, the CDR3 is TGTGCCAGCAGCAGGGGTCAGGGCGAGACCCAGTACTTC. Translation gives CASSRGQGETQYF.

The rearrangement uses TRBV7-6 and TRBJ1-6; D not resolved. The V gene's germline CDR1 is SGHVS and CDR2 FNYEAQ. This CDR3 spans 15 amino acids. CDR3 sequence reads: CAPPRMWLYNSPLHF. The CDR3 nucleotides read TGTGCACCCCCTCGAATGTGGCTTTATAATTCACCCCTCCACTTT.

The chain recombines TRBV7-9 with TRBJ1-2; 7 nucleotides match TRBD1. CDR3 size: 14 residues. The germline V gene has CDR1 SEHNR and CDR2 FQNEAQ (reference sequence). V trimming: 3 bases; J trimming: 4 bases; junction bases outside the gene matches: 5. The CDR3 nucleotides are TGTGCCAGCAGCTTTCTTGGGACAGCCTATGGCTACACCTTC. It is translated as CASSFLGTAYGYTF.

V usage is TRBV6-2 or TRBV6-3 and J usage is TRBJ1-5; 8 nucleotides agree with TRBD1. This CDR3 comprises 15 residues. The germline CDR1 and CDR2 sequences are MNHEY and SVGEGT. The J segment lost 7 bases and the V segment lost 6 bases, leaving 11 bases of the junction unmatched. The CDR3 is CASSRSTGAGQPQHF. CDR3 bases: TGTGCCAGCAGCCGCTCGACAGGGGCGGGCCAGCCCCAGCATTTT.

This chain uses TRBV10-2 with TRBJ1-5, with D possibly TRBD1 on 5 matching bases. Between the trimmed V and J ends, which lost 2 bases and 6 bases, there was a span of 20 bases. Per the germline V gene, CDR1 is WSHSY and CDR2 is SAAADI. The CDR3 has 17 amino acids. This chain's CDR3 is CASSEMMGRGRGQPQHF. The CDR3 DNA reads TGCGCCAGCAGTGAGATGATGGGGAGGGGTCGGGGTCAGCCCCAGCATTTT.

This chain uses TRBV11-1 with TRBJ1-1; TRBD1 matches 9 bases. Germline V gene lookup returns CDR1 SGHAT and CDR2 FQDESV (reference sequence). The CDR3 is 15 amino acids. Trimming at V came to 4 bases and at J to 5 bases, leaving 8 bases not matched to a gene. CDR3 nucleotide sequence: TGTGCCAGCAGCTCGCCTACAGGGGGCTTGACTGAAGCTTTCTTT. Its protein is CASSSPTGGLTEAFF.

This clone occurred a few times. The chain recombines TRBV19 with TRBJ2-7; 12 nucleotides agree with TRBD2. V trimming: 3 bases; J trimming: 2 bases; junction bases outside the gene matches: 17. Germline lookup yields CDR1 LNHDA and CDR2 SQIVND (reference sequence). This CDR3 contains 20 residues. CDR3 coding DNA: TGTGCCAGTAGTATCGCCGGGGTCTCTAGCGGGAGGGTGGTTACCTACGAGCAGTACTTC. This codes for CASSIAGVSSGRVVTYEQYF.